This TCR beta chain was obtained from a study of shared clonotypes between healthy human individuals. The CDR3 is made up of 15 amino acids. Trimming at V came to 5 bases and at J to 3 bases, leaving 9 bases not matched to a gene. In germline, CDR1 is ENHRY, CDR2 SYGVKD. Some 30,000 T cell genomes, or 200 ng DNA, went into the sorted-subset replicate PCRs. Assay used: immunoSEQ multiplex PCR; TCRdb lists only in-frame clones, some missing. The sample holds 1,400,000 or so clones, just under 99% seen once. Sequenced sample: naive CD4+ T cells sorted from blood. Stated subset: CD45RA+ positively selected. The origin of this receptor is a man aged 30 to 39 in good health. J is TRBJ2-7 and V is TRBV10-3; the match to TRBD1 covers 8 bases. The CDR3, as DNA: TGTGCCATCAGTAATACCGGGACAGGAGGCTACGAGCAGTACTTC. Its translation is CAISNTGTGGYEQYF.